The clone carrying this T cell receptor beta chain was found once. The target antigen is unknown. The data stem from a study of radiotherapy plus CTLA-4 blockade in lung cancer. Overall study: Objective responses were observed in around 17% of patients, and disease control was achieved by just over 30%.

Germline-derived CDR1 and CDR2 are SGHRS and YFSETQ. The CDR3 covers 18 residues. V lost 0 bases to trimming and J lost 0 bases; unmatched junction nucleotides: 10. Study-wide findings and caveats: After radiotherapy and ipilimumab, tumor-derived clones expanded in peripheral blood.

TCRdb keeps only in-frame clones here, not all; method: immunoSEQ multiplex PCR. The sample lists roughly 130,000 clones, 85% to 90% occurring once. The source is a human donor with non-small cell lung cancer that progressed on radiotherapy plus ipilimumab. The chain carries TRBV5-1 and TRBJ2-5; 8 bases are shared with TRBD1. The source material was peripheral blood, sampled from a patient treated with radiotherapy plus ipilimumab. CDR3: CASSLAVGAGGDQETQYF. The CDR3, as DNA: TGCGCCAGCAGCTTGGCCGTTGGAGCAGGGGGCGACCAAGAGACCCAGTACTTC.